These 10 T cell receptor beta chains were all obtained from the same sample, sequenced in a study of cytomegalovirus exposure and HLA in healthy donors. The table came from immunoSEQ multiplex PCR; TCRdb's copy has only in-frame clones and leaves some out. In the table there are 150,000 to 250,000 clones, 80% to 90% of which are singletons. Input material: PBMCs. The source is a woman aged 25 to 45 in good health and CMV-seronegative.

This clone is a singleton in its sample. The rearrangement joins TRBV4-1 to TRBJ2-5; 8 nucleotides match TRBD1. Germline CDR1 reads MGHRA; CDR2 reads YSYEKL. This CDR3 has 15 amino acids. The V gene end was trimmed by 6 bases and the J gene end by 4 bases; junction bases not matched to a gene: 10. The DNA of the CDR3 is TGCGCCAGCAGTCCAGGACAGGGAGAAGGAGAGACCCAGTACTTC. Translation: CASSPGQGEGETQYF.

The chain couples TRBV6-1 to TRBJ1-2; 8 bases map to TRBD1. V was pared by 1 base and J by 5 bases, with 6 bases of the junction left unmatched. The CDR3 consists of 15 residues. Germline-derived CDR1 and CDR2 are MNHNS and SASEGT. In nucleotides, the CDR3 is TGTGCCAGCAGTGAAGATTGGACAGGGACATATGGCTACACCTTC. It yields the protein CASSEDWTGTYGYTF.

The chain employs TRBV29-1 and TRBJ1-3, with no clear D. CDR3 length equals 11 residues. The germline V gene has CDR1 SQVTM and CDR2 ANQGSEA. CDR3 loop: CGTGGGNTIYF. In DNA, the CDR3 is TGCGGCACGGGAGGTGGAAACACCATATATTTT.

This clone was detected a few times. The chain is built from TRBV30 and TRBJ1-1; 7 bases line up with TRBD1. The CDR3 spans 13 residues. Germline CDR1 is GTSNPN and CDR2 is SVGIG (reference sequence). The V segment lost 0 bases and the J segment 6 bases; nucleotides outside the gene matches: 4. CDR3 amino acids: CAWSVVRGAEAFF. In DNA form, the CDR3 reads TGTGCCTGGAGTGTAGTCAGGGGGGCTGAAGCTTTCTTT.

V gene TRBV6-5 combines with J gene TRBJ2-3, with 9 bases identical to TRBD2. CDR1 and CDR2 from the germline V gene are MNHEY and SVGAGI. The CDR3 contains 15 residues. V lost 2 bases and J lost 2; bases outside the gene matches: 2. This CDR3 reads CASSYLAGTTDTQYF. The CDR3 region has the DNA TGTGCCAGCAGTTACCTAGCGGGGACCACAGATACGCAGTATTTT.

The rearrangement links TRBV19 to TRBJ1-5; possible D gene TRBD1, 6 bases. The germline V and J ends were trimmed by 5 bases and 3 bases, with 14 bases remaining between them. The V gene's germline CDR1 is LNHDA and CDR2 SQIVND (reference sequence). This CDR3 region has 15 residues. CDR3 protein: CASSLTGWNNQPQHF. CDR3 bases: TGTGCCAGTAGTCTCACAGGGTGGAACAATCAGCCCCAGCATTTT.

The CDR3 protein is CSTTGYNEQFF. The DNA of the CDR3 is TGCAGTACTACAGGGTACAATGAGCAGTTCTTC. The V and J genes are TRBV20-1 and TRBJ2-1, with D perhaps TRBD1 (6 bases). Trimming pared 8 bases from V and 4 bases from J, leaving 9 bases between. CDR1 is DFQATT, CDR2 SNEGSKA, per germline (reference sequence). The CDR3 extends over 11 amino acids.

The CDR3 region is CASSYFAGGGDEQFF. Here the CDR3 DNA reads TGTGCCAGCAGTTACTTTGCGGGAGGAGGGGATGAGCAGTTCTTC. V is TRBV6-5 and J is TRBJ2-1; 8 bases fit TRBD2. Germline assignment: CDR1 MNHEY and CDR2 SVGAGI. J lost 8 bases, V lost 1 base, and 7 bases had no gene match. This CDR3 has 15 residues.

The rearrangement links TRBV2 to TRBJ1-1, with a weak D call TRBD1 (5 bases). Looked up from germline, CDR1 is SNHLY and CDR2 is FYNNEI. The CDR3 is 14 residues long. Trimming stripped 9 bases from V and 1 base from J, with 15 bases between. CDR3 nucleotide sequence: TGTGCCAGACCGCCCGCAGGGCGGAACACTGAAGCTTTCTTT. It is translated as CARPPAGRNTEAFF.

The chain carries TRBV10-2 and TRBJ2-5; TRBD1 aligns across 9 bases. CDR1 and CDR2 from the germline V gene are WSHSY and SAAADI. CDR3 length equals 14 residues. V shed 6 bases, J shed 5 bases, and the junction held 7 bases outside the gene matches. The DNA for the CDR3 is TGCGCCAGCAGGGTACAGGGGGCCAGTGAGACCCAGTACTTC. It specifies CASRVQGASETQYF.